This T cell receptor beta chain derives from a study of regulatory T cells in long-lasting Graves disease. Time point reported: newly diagnosed GD, antithyroid drugs for less than 3 months. PBMC RNA was the source of the TCR library. J was trimmed by 2 bases and V by 1 base; bases with no gene match: 4. CDR1 is DFQATT, CDR2 SNEGSKA, per germline (reference sequence). The CDR3 is made up of 16 amino acids. Arm-PCR with iRepertoire HTBI primers amplified the CDR3 regions for these TCR beta libraries. MiXCR was run by TCRdb on the multiplex PCR reads, yielding one entry per CDR3 protein. The sample consists of about 540,000 distinct CDR3 sequences, roughly 12% of them appearing once. The same sample was also used in a study of T cells in Graves' hyperthyroidism and ophthalmopathy.

This chain uses TRBV20-1 with TRBJ2-1; 11 bases align to TRBD2. This clonotype was obtained from a man aged 30 to 39 with Graves disease. The starting material was peripheral blood mononuclear cells (PBMCs), obtained at new diagnosis, from a patient treated with antithyroid drugs. The DNA of the CDR3 is TGCAGTGCTAGAGGGACTAGCGGGTGGACCTACAATGAGCAGTTCTTC. This translates into CSARGTSGWTYNEQFF.